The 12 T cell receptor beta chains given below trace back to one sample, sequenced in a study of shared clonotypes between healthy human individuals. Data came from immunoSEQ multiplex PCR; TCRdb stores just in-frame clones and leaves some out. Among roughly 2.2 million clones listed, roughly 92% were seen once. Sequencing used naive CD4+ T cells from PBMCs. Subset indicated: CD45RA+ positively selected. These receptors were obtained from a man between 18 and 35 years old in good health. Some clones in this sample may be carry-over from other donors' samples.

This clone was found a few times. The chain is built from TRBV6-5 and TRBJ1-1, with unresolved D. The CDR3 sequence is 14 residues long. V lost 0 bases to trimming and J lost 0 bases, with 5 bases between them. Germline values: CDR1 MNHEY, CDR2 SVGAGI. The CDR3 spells CASSYSAVNTEAFF. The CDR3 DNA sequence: TGTGCCAGCAGTTACTCAGCAGTGAACACTGAAGCTTTCTTT.

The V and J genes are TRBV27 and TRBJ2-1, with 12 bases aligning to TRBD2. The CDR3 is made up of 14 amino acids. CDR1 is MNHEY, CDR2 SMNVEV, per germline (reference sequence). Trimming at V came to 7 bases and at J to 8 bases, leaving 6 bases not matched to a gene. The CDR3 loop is CASIGLAGSHEQFF. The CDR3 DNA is TGTGCCAGCATCGGACTAGCGGGATCCCATGAGCAGTTCTTC.

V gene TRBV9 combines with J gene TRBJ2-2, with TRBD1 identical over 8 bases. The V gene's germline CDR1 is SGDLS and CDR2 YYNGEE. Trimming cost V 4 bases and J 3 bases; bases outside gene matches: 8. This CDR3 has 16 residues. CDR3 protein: CASSPTGGRDTGELFF. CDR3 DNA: TGTGCCAGCAGCCCTACAGGGGGAAGGGACACCGGGGAGCTGTTTTTT.

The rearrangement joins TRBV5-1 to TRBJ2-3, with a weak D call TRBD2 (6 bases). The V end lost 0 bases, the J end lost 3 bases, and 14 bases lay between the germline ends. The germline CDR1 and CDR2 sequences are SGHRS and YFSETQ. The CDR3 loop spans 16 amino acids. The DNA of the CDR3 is TGCGCCAGCAGCTTGGCCCAGTCTAGCGATACAGATACGCAGTATTTT. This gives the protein CASSLAQSSDTDTQYF.

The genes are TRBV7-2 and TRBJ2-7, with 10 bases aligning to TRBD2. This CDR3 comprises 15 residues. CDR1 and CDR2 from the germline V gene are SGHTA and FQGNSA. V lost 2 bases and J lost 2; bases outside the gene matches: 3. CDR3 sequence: CASSLLTSGTYEQYF. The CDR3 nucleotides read TGTGCCAGCAGCTTATTAACTAGCGGGACCTACGAGCAGTACTTC.

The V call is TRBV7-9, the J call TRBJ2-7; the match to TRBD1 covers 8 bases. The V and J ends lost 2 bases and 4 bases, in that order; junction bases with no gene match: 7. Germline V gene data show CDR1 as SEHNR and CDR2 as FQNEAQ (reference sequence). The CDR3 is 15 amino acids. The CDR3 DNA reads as TGTGCCAGCAGCTTACCTCGGACAGGGCTGTACGAGCAGTACTTC. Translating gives CASSLPRTGLYEQYF.

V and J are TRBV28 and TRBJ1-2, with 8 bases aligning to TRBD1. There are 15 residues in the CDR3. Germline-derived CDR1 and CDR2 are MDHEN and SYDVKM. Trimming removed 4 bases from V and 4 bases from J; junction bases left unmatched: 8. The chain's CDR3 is CASSSGQGLIYGYTF. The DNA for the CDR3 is TGTGCCAGCAGTTCCGGACAGGGTCTCATCTATGGCTACACCTTC.

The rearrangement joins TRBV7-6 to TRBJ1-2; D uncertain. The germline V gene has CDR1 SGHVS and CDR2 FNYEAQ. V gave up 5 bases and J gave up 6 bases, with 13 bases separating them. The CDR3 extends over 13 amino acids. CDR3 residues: CASSRLLGNGYTF. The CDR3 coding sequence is TGTGCCAGCAGCCGATTATTGGGGAATGGCTACACCTTC.

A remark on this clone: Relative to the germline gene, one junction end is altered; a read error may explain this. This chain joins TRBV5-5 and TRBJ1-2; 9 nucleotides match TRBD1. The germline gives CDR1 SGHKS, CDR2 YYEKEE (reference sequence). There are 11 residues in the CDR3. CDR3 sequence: CASSFVQGAFF. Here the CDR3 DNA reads TGTGCCAGCAGCTTCGTACAGGGGGCGTTCTTC.

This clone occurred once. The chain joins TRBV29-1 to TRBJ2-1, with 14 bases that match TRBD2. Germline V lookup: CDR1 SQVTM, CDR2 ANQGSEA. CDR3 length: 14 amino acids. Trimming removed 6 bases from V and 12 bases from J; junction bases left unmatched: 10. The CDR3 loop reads CSVDGTSGSLGQFF. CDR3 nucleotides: TGCAGCGTAGACGGGACTAGCGGGAGCTTAGGGCAGTTCTTC.

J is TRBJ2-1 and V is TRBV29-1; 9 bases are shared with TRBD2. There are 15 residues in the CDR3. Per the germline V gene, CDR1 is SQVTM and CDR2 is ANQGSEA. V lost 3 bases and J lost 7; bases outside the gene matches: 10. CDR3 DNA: TGCAGCGTTGAGAGGCAGCGGGAGGTGAGGAATGAGCAGTTCTTC. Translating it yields CSVERQREVRNEQFF.

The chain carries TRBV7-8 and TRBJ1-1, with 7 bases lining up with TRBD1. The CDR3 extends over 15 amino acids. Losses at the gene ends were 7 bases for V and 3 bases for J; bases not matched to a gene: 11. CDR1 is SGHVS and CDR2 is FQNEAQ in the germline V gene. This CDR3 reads CASIQGRGQDTEAFF. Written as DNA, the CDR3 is TGTGCCAGCATCCAGGGAAGGGGGCAGGACACTGAAGCTTTCTTT.